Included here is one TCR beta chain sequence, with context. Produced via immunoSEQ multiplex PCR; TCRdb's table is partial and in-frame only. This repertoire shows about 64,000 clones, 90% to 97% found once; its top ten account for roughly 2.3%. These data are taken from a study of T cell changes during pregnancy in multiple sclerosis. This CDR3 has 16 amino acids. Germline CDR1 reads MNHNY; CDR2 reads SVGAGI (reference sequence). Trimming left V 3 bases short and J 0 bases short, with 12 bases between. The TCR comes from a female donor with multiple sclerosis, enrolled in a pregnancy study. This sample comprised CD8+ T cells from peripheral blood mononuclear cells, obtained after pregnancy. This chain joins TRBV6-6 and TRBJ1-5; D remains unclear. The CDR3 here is CASSYGPHSSNQPQHF. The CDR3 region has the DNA TGTGCCAGCAGTTATGGGCCCCACAGTAGCAATCAGCCCCAGCATTTT.